The 17 T cell receptor beta chains listed next were all sequenced from one sample in a study of blood T cell repertoires in COVID-19. Clones were read by immunoSEQ multiplex PCR, and TCRdb kept only the in-frame ones, dropping some. The table has about 400,000 clones, roughly 87% seen once. The sequenced material came from PBMCs or T cells enriched from blood (not recorded which). These receptors were collected from a woman in her thirties who had recovered from COVID-19.

The rearrangement joins TRBV18 to TRBJ1-2, with no clear D. V dropped 3 bases and J dropped 3 bases, with 11 bases sitting between them. Germline V gene data show CDR1 as KGHSH and CDR2 as LQKENI. The CDR3 runs to 14 residues. The CDR3 region is CASSPAGRDYGYTF. The CDR3 DNA reads as TGTGCCAGCTCACCGGCGGGCCGCGACTATGGCTACACCTTC.

The rearrangement uses TRBV28 and TRBJ1-3; 7 bases fit TRBD1. Germline assignment: CDR1 MDHEN and CDR2 SYDVKM. The trim removed 3 bases at V and 2 bases at J, leaving 4 bases unmatched. The CDR3 totals 15 residues. This CDR3 is CASSLSGQTGNTIYF. CDR3 nucleotide sequence: TGTGCCAGCAGTTTGTCGGGACAGACTGGAAACACCATATATTTT.

The chain couples TRBV18 to TRBJ2-3; weak D call: TRBD1 (6 bases). The CDR3 length is 15 residues. Germline values: CDR1 KGHSH, CDR2 LQKENI. V was cut by 6 bases and J by 2 bases, with 15 bases left in between. CDR3 DNA: TGTGCCAGCTCCCCCCTTGGGACACCCACAGATACGCAGTATTTT. This gives the protein CASSPLGTPTDTQYF.

V usage is TRBV7-9 and J usage is TRBJ2-3, with a weak D call TRBD1 (5 bases). The CDR3 is made up of 16 amino acids. V was pared by 4 bases and J by 3 bases, with 17 bases between. Germline lookup yields CDR1 SEHNR and CDR2 FQNEAQ (reference sequence). The CDR3 protein is CASSSPQATITDTQYF. For the CDR3, the DNA is TGTGCCAGCAGCTCCCCACAGGCAACAATAACAGATACGCAGTATTTT.

This clone appeared once. V usage is TRBV11-1 and J usage is TRBJ1-6; TRBD1 matches 8 bases. The J segment lost 6 bases and the V segment lost 4 bases, leaving 5 bases of the junction unmatched. Per germline, CDR1 SGHAT and CDR2 FQDESV (reference sequence). This CDR3 contains 15 residues. In DNA form, the CDR3 reads TGTGCCAGCAGCTACCGTGGACAGGGTAATTCACCCCTCCACTTT. Amino acid sequence: CASSYRGQGNSPLHF. Filled out from reference TRBV11-1 and TRBJ1-6, the complete variable domain reads EAEVAQSPRYKITEKSQAVAFWCDPISGHATLYWYRQILGQGPELLVQFQDESVVDDSQLPKDRFSAERLKGVDSTLKIQPAELGDSAMYLCASSYRGQGNSPLHFGNGTRLTVT.

This chain uses TRBV5-1 with TRBJ2-7; 13 nucleotides align to TRBD2. CDR3 length: 18 amino acids. J lost 0 bases, V lost 3 bases, and 9 bases had no gene match. Germline-derived CDR1 and CDR2 are SGHRS and YFSETQ. The CDR3 sequence is CASSSGTSGMDYSYEQYF. The CDR3 DNA sequence: TGCGCCAGCAGCTCCGGGACTAGCGGGATGGATTACTCCTACGAGCAGTACTTC.

CDR3 nucleotide sequence: TGTGCCACCGCCGGGACAGGTGTCGGCGAGCAGTACTTC. Encoded protein: CATAGTGVGEQYF. J is TRBJ2-7 and V is TRBV11-2; 8 bases match TRBD1. V gave up 10 bases and J gave up 6 bases; unmatched junction bases: 11. The CDR3 length is 13 residues. The germline V gene encodes CDR1 SGHAT and CDR2 FQNNGV.

This chain links TRBV11-1 with TRBJ2-7, with 11 positions matching TRBD1. J was trimmed by 4 bases and V by 4 bases; bases with no gene match: 9. The germline V gene encodes CDR1 SGHAT and CDR2 FQDESV (reference sequence). The CDR3 consists of 16 residues. This CDR3 is CASSWGTGTGGYEQYF. CDR3 in DNA: TGTGCCAGCAGCTGGGGAACCGGGACAGGGGGGTACGAGCAGTACTTC.

V gene TRBV9 combines with J gene TRBJ1-1, with TRBD1 as a possible D gene (5 bases). Trimming left V 0 bases short and J 0 bases short, with 9 bases between. Looked up from germline, CDR1 is SGDLS and CDR2 is YYNGEE. The CDR3 has 15 residues. The CDR3, as DNA: TGTGCCAGCAGCGTAGCTCAGGGAATGAACACTGAAGCTTTCTTT. Translating gives CASSVAQGMNTEAFF.

The chain links TRBV28 to TRBJ1-5, with D hard to call. The CDR3 length is 15 residues. The germline V and J ends were trimmed by 1 base and 1 base, with 8 bases remaining between them. Germline V gene data show CDR1 as MDHEN and CDR2 as SYDVKM. CDR3 nucleotide sequence: TGTGCCAGCAGTTTATTCGGGGAGAGCAATCAGCCCCAGCATTTT. Translating it yields CASSLFGESNQPQHF. Full variable domain (rest looked up from reference TRBV28 and TRBJ1-5): DVKVTQSSRYLVKRTGEKVFLECVQDMDHENMFWYRQDPGLGLRLIYFSYDVKMKEKGDIPEGYSVSREKKERFSLILESASTNQTSMYLCASSLFGESNQPQHFGDGTRLSIL.

The J gene is TRBJ1-2, the V gene TRBV28; 8 bases agree with TRBD1. Germline values: CDR1 MDHEN, CDR2 SYDVKM. Trimming at V came to 6 bases and at J to 4 bases, leaving 4 bases not matched to a gene. The CDR3 sequence is 13 residues long. CDR3 DNA sequence: TGTGCCAGCAGAGCAGGGGGCCCCTATGGCTACACCTTC. Protein: CASRAGGPYGYTF.

The V call is TRBV2, the J call TRBJ2-5; a weak D match, TRBD1 (6 bases). Germline V gene sequence: CDR1 SNHLY, CDR2 FYNNEI. CDR3 length: 14 amino acids. CDR3 nucleotide sequence: TGTGGCCCCCGAAAAATGGGGGCCCAAGAGACCCAGTACTTC. Translation gives CGPRKMGAQETQYF.

This chain connects TRBV10-3 to TRBJ2-7, with D maybe TRBD1 (6 bases). Trimming removed 4 bases at V and 7 bases at J, with 17 bases between. Germline CDR1 is ENHRY and CDR2 is SYGVKD. The CDR3 loop spans 14 amino acids. The CDR3 bases are TGTGCCATCAGTGGGGGCAGGGGCCGTAGGGAGCAGTACTTC. Translated, it gives CAISGGRGRREQYF.

A single count supports this clone. The V call is TRBV19, the J call TRBJ1-5; the D gene is possibly TRBD1 (6 bases). CDR3 size: 13 residues. Trimming removed 8 bases at V and 7 bases at J, with 15 bases between. CDR1 LNHDA and CDR2 SQIVND come from the germline V gene (reference sequence). DNA for the CDR3: TGTGCCAGTTCCTACGGGGGGGGCCAGCCCCAGCATTTT. Residues: CASSYGGGQPQHF.

This clone was observed once. The chain is built from TRBV11-2 and TRBJ2-1; the match to TRBD2 covers 8 bases. The ends lost 7 bases at V and 8 bases at J; junction bases unmatched: 13. The CDR3 spans 15 residues. In germline, CDR1 is SGHAT, CDR2 FQNNGV. The CDR3 DNA reads as TGTGCCAGCACCCTACTTCGGGGGGGCCGGGATGAGCAGTTCTTC. Translated, it gives CASTLLRGGRDEQFF.

This chain uses TRBV6-2 or TRBV6-3 with TRBJ1-5; D possibly corresponds to TRBD1 (5 bases). Trimming shortened V by 2 bases and J by 0 bases, and 11 bases separated the two germline ends. Looked up from germline, CDR1 is MNHEY and CDR2 is SVGEGT. This CDR3 is 16 amino acids long. This chain's CDR3 is CASSYHLGASNQPQHF. DNA of the CDR3: TGTGCCAGCAGTTACCACCTTGGGGCTAGCAATCAGCCCCAGCATTTT.

The V and J genes are TRBV29-1 and TRBJ2-1; possibly TRBD2 for D (5 bases). With 7 bases removed from V and 0 bases from J, the gap between germline ends came to 13 bases. CDR1 is SQVTM and CDR2 is ANQGSEA in the germline V gene. The length of the CDR3 is 14 residues. The CDR3 is CSAASGSSYNEQFF. CDR3 DNA: TGCAGCGCCGCAAGCGGTAGCTCCTACAATGAGCAGTTCTTC.